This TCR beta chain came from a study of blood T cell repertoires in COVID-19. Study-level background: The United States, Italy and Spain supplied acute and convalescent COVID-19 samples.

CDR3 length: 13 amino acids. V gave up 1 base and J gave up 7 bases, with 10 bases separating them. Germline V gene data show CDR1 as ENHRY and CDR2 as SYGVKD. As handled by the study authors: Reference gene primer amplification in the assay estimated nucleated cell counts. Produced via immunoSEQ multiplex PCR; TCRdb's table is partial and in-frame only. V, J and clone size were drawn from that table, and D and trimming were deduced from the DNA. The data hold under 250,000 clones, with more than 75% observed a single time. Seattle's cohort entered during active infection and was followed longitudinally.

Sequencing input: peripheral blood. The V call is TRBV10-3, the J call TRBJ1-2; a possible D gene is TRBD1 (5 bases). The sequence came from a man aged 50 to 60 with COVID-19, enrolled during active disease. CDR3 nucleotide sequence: TGTGCCATCAGTGAGTGGCAGGGTAGTGGCTACACCTTC. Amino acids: CAISEWQGSGYTF.